This passage covers 13 T cell receptor beta chains from one sample sequenced in a study of T cell changes during pregnancy in multiple sclerosis. Libraries were prepared by immunoSEQ multiplex PCR; TCRdb keeps only in-frame clonotypes and omits some of them. Of some 90,000 clones in the sample, around 91% were seen once. The sample was peripheral blood, taken after pregnancy. Source of these receptors: a female donor in good health, enrolled as a control in a pregnancy study.

The V call is TRBV28, the J call TRBJ2-1, with D possibly TRBD2 on 7 matching bases. The CDR3 consists of 16 residues. The germline CDR1 and CDR2 sequences are MDHEN and SYDVKM. V was shortened by 6 bases and J by 1 base, with 16 bases between the two germline ends. The CDR3, as DNA: TGTGCCAGCAGCACGAGGGGGGGCGGGTCCTACAATGAGCAGTTCTTC. Protein product: CASSTRGGGSYNEQFF.

The rearrangement joins TRBV19 to TRBJ2-2, with a weak D call TRBD2 (6 bases). In germline, CDR1 is LNHDA, CDR2 SQIVND (reference sequence). Trimming left V 4 bases short and J 0 bases short, with 12 bases between. This CDR3 region has 16 residues. CDR3 region: CASSRGRLTNTGELFF. CDR3 nucleotide sequence: TGTGCCAGTAGTAGGGGGAGGCTAACGAACACCGGGGAGCTGTTTTTT.

Only a few counts were recorded for this clone. The V call is TRBV5-5, the J call TRBJ1-1, with TRBD1 identical over 8 bases. The germline V gene encodes CDR1 SGHKS and CDR2 YYEKEE (reference sequence). The CDR3 spans 13 residues. Trimming cost V 3 bases and J 3 bases; bases outside gene matches: 1. The CDR3 reads CASSSTGDTEAFF. CDR3 DNA sequence: TGTGCCAGCAGCTCGACAGGGGACACTGAAGCTTTCTTT.

The chain is built from TRBV5-1 and TRBJ2-7, with 7 bases fitting TRBD1. Germline trimming cut 2 bases from V and 6 bases from J; bases unmatched to any gene: 2. The CDR3 contains 12 residues. CDR1 is SGHRS, CDR2 YFSETQ, per germline. The CDR3 loop reads CASSFPGGEQYF. In DNA form, the CDR3 reads TGCGCCAGCAGCTTTCCAGGGGGCGAGCAGTACTTC.

The chain uses TRBV9 and TRBJ2-1; 8 positions agree with TRBD2. This CDR3 contains 14 residues. Germline CDR1 SGDLS, CDR2 YYNGEE. V shed 2 bases and J 5 bases; nucleotides not matched to a gene: 3. This chain's CDR3 is CASSVSGGNNEQFF. The CDR3 DNA follows: TGTGCCAGCAGCGTGTCGGGGGGGAACAATGAGCAGTTCTTC. The entire variable domain, with the rest obtained from reference TRBV9 and TRBJ2-1, is as follows: DSGVTQTPKHLITATGQRVTLRCSPRSGDLSVYWYQQSLDQGLQFLIQYYNGEERAKGNILERFSAQQFPDLHSELNLSSLELGDSALYFCASSVSGGNNEQFFGPGTRLTVL.

This chain uses TRBV7-3 with TRBJ2-3, with 7 bases that match TRBD1. V shed 3 bases, J shed 4 bases, and the junction held 4 bases outside the gene matches. The CDR3 has 14 residues. CDR1 is SGHTA, CDR2 FQGTGA, per germline. The CDR3 nucleotides are TGTGCCAGCAGCTTGAGGGGGCCCCCAGATACGCAGTATTTT. Translating it yields CASSLRGPPDTQYF.

Comments on this clone: At one end the junction does not follow the germline gene, possibly because of a read error. The chain employs TRBV7-7 and TRBJ2-1, with D possibly matching TRBD1 (6 bases). CDR1 and CDR2 from the germline V gene are SSHAT and FNYEAQ (reference sequence). This CDR3 is 15 amino acids long. CDR3 in amino acids: CASSLGQGSYNEQFF. DNA for the CDR3: TGTGCTAGCAGCTTAGGGCAGGGGTCTTACAATGAGCAGTTCTTC.

The chain uses TRBV2 and TRBJ1-2; 7 nucleotides align to TRBD1. J lost 2 bases, V lost 10 bases, and 10 bases had no gene match. Germline V gene data show CDR1 as SNHLY and CDR2 as FYNNEI. The CDR3 covers 14 residues. The CDR3 nucleotides are TGTGCCACCACGATGACAGGGTTAAACTATGGCTACACCTTC. Its translation: CATTMTGLNYGYTF.

J is TRBJ1-1 and V is TRBV29-1, with 10 bases matching TRBD1. The trim removed 6 bases at V and 3 bases at J, leaving 4 bases unmatched. Germline CDR1 and CDR2: SQVTM and ANQGSEA. The CDR3 is made up of 13 amino acids. The CDR3: CSVIDRGHTEAFF. The CDR3 DNA reads TGCAGCGTAATCGACAGGGGGCACACTGAAGCTTTCTTT.

This clone was observed a single time. The gene calls are TRBV18 and TRBJ2-7; D may be TRBD2 (5 bases). The V end was cut by 2 bases, the J end by 5 bases, with 7 bases between. Germline assignment: CDR1 KGHSH and CDR2 LQKENI. CDR3 size: 12 residues. CDR3: CASSPGRDEQYF. CDR3 DNA sequence: TGTGCCAGCTCACCAGGGCGGGACGAGCAGTACTTC.

The chain has TRBV6-1 and TRBJ1-6, with D perhaps matching TRBD1 (5 bases). Trimming left V 0 bases short and J 6 bases short, with 6 bases between. The CDR3 runs 14 residues. Germline CDR1 and CDR2: MNHNS and SASEGT. CDR3 residues: CASSEAGPNSPLHF. The CDR3 nucleotides are TGTGCCAGCAGTGAAGCGGGGCCTAATTCACCCCTCCACTTT.

The chain carries TRBV18 and TRBJ2-5; TRBD2 matches at 7 bases. Germline V gives CDR1 KGHSH, CDR2 LQKENI. V lost 6 bases, J lost 5 bases, and 3 bases stayed unmatched. This CDR3 has 12 residues. The CDR3 loop reads CASSTSRETQYF. For the CDR3, the DNA is TGTGCCAGCTCGACTAGCAGGGAGACCCAGTACTTC.

This sequence joins TRBV2 and TRBJ2-5; 8 bases map to TRBD2. Germline trimming cut 7 bases from V and 4 bases from J; bases unmatched to any gene: 11. Looked up from germline, CDR1 is SNHLY and CDR2 is FYNNEI. The CDR3 totals 15 residues. The CDR3 protein is CASIHVRTSLETQYF. In DNA form, the CDR3 reads TGTGCCAGCATTCATGTCCGGACTAGCTTAGAGACCCAGTACTTC.